These 10 T cell receptor beta chains were all obtained from the same sample, sequenced in a study of blood T cell repertoires in COVID-19. Only in-frame clones appear in the TCRdb table, and some are missing; sequencing was by immunoSEQ multiplex PCR. This table holds about 120,000 clones, 84% found once. The sample taken for sequencing was PBMCs or T cells enriched from blood (not recorded which). These receptors were taken from a woman aged 25 to 39 who had recovered from COVID-19.

This chain uses TRBV28 with TRBJ1-5; 7 bases align to TRBD1. The CDR3 covers 16 residues. V lost 4 bases, J lost 0 bases, and 6 bases stayed unmatched. In germline, CDR1 is MDHEN, CDR2 SYDVKM. CDR3 bases: TGTGCCAGCAGTTGGAGACAGGGTCCTAGCAATCAGCCCCAGCATTTT. This sequence encodes CASSWRQGPSNQPQHF.

The chain is built from TRBV5-1 and TRBJ2-1; unclear D gene. With 2 bases removed from V and 10 bases from J, the gap between germline ends came to 10 bases. This CDR3 is built from 12 residues. Germline loops: CDR1 SGHRS, CDR2 YFSETQ. CDR3: CASSFDLQEQFF. The CDR3 region has the DNA TGCGCCAGCAGCTTTGATCTACAGGAGCAGTTCTTC.

The rearrangement uses TRBV9 and TRBJ2-5; tentative D call: TRBD1 (6 bases). Trimming stripped 0 bases from V and 4 bases from J, with 16 bases between. The CDR3 sequence is 16 residues long. Germline CDR1 SGDLS, CDR2 YYNGEE. The CDR3 bases are TGTGCCAGCAGCGTAGGAGGATTACAGGGAAGAGAGACCCAGTACTTC. This sequence encodes CASSVGGLQGRETQYF.

The CDR3 nucleotides read TGTGCCAGCAGTCGGGACAGGGCTTACGAGCAGTACTTC. Translation: CASSRDRAYEQYF. The chain links TRBV12-3 or TRBV12-4 to TRBJ2-7; 9 bases line up with TRBD1. The CDR3 length is 13 residues. V was pared by 5 bases and J by 4 bases, with 3 bases of the junction left unmatched.

The rearrangement links TRBV7-9 to TRBJ2-7, with D possibly being TRBD1 (6 bases). CDR1 is SEHNR and CDR2 is FQNEAQ in the germline V gene (reference sequence). Trimming took off 5 bases at V and 1 base at J, with 21 bases between the two ends. This CDR3 has 17 amino acids. The CDR3 here is CASSLDGRGTRSYEQYF. The CDR3 nucleotides are TGTGCCAGCAGCCTCGATGGTAGGGGGACACGGTCCTACGAGCAGTACTTC.

The chain couples TRBV7-9 to TRBJ1-2, with D tentatively TRBD1 (5 bases). V lost 5 bases, J lost 4 bases, and 20 bases lay in between. This CDR3 is built from 16 residues. Per germline, CDR1 SEHNR and CDR2 FQNEAQ (reference sequence). Here the CDR3 reads CASSPIGQGSGYGYTF. The CDR3, as DNA: TGTGCCAGCAGCCCTATAGGGCAGGGCTCAGGCTATGGCTACACCTTC.

This chain's CDR3 is CASSWDRSSGRGGEQYF. In nucleotides, the CDR3 is TGTGCCAGCAGCTGGGACAGATCAAGCGGAAGGGGCGGCGAGCAGTACTTC. The chain is built from TRBV28 and TRBJ2-7; the match to TRBD1 covers 7 bases. CDR3 length: 17 amino acids. Germline-derived CDR1 and CDR2 are MDHEN and SYDVKM. The trim removed 6 bases at V and 6 bases at J, leaving 20 bases unmatched. The complete variable domain, with remaining parts taken from reference TRBV28 and TRBJ2-7, reads DVKVTQSSRYLVKRTGEKVFLECVQDMDHENMFWYRQDPGLGLRLIYFSYDVKMKEKGDIPEGYSVSREKKERFSLILESASTNQTSMYLCASSWDRSSGRGGEQYFGPGTRLTVT.

This sequence joins TRBV3-1 (or the pseudogene TRBV3-2) and TRBJ2-1, with 7 positions matching TRBD1. The CDR3 totals 13 residues. Unmatched junction bases numbered 12, after V lost 4 bases and J lost 15 bases. CDR1 LGHDT and CDR2 YNNKEL come from the germline V gene (reference sequence). The CDR3 loop reads CASSLGQEGSVFF. CDR3 coding DNA: TGTGCCAGCAGCCTCGGACAGGAAGGGAGCGTGTTCTTC.

This chain uses TRBV5-4 with TRBJ1-1; weak D call: TRBD1 (6 bases). V gave up 0 bases and J gave up 5 bases, with 20 bases separating them. CDR1 is SGHNT, CDR2 YYREEE, per germline (reference sequence). The CDR3 has 17 residues. The CDR3 region is CASSLAMGGGRRTEAFF. CDR3 DNA sequence: TGTGCCAGCAGCTTGGCGATGGGCGGGGGGCGCCGGACTGAAGCTTTCTTT.

The chain combines TRBV6-2 or TRBV6-3 with TRBJ2-7, with TRBD1 identical over 9 bases. The CDR3 length is 13 residues. CDR1 and CDR2 from the germline V gene are MNHEY and SVGEGT. With 5 bases clipped from V and 6 bases from J, the junction kept 5 bases outside the gene matches. DNA for the CDR3: TGTGCCAGCAGTAACAGACAGGGGGGCGAGCAGTACTTC. Amino acids: CASSNRQGGEQYF.